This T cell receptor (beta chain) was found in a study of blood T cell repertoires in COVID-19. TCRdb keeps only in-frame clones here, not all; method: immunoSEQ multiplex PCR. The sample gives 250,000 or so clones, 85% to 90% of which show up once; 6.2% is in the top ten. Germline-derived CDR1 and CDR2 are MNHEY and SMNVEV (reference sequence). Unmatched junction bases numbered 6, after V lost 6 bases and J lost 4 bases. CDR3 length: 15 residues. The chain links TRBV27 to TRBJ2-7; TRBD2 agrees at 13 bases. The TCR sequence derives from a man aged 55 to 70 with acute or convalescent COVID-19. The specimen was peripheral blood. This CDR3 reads CASSHRLAGGYEQYF. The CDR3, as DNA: TGTGCCAGCAGCCATAGACTAGCGGGAGGTTACGAGCAGTACTTC.